This T cell receptor beta chain was captured in a study of PD-1 blockade in classical Hodgkin lymphoma (dated by TCRdb to the early 2020s). About the investigation overall: The study used CyTOF and TCR beta sequencing to define a peripheral blood immune signature of response to PD-1 blockade in classical Hodgkin lymphoma.

Genomic DNA was isolated using the Qiagen DNeasy kit from unsorted PBMCs as well as from negatively selected CD4+ and CD8+ fractions. TCR beta CDR3 regions were amplified by immunoSEQ multiplex PCR using primers annealing to V and J segments. A synthetic immune receptor repertoire was used to minimize amplification bias, and any residual bias was removed computationally once sequencing was done. In the source study's methods: Repertoire diversity was quantified as the Shannon entropy index using custom Python scripts. Unsorted, CD4+ and CD8+ repertoires were analyzed separately, except for combined analyses in which CD4+ and CD8+ sequences were merged in silico. TCRdb obtained this table from immuneACCESS and retained in-frame rearrangements with V and J assigned. These tables miss some clones; where compared with another copy, unresolved V genes account for less than half of the shortfall, and the remainder is unexplained. V and J calls plus clone size are reproduced from that table; the DNA served to infer D and trimming. The sample table holds approximately 20,000 clones, of which approximately 82% were seen once. Under 1.5% of the sample goes to the ten largest clones.

General conclusions and limits of the study: Baseline TCR diversity was reported as lower in newly diagnosed patients than in healthy donors, and lower still in relapsed/refractory patients. The study was restricted to a single clinical trial cohort, and the causes of repertoire differences, possibly disease activity or prior therapy, were left undefined.

This sample's time point label indicates: newly diagnosed, previously untreated cHL patient sample. Using a Miltenyi CD4+ T cell isolation kit, CD4+ T cells were purified from thawed PBMCs through magnetic negative selection. As a comparison group for the relapsed/refractory trial patients, PBMCs were sequenced from patients with newly diagnosed, previously untreated classical Hodgkin lymphoma. Peripheral blood was collected in 8 mL Vacutainer Cell Preparation Tubes, from which PBMCs were isolated by centrifugation and then cryopreserved. Purified CD4+ and CD8+ fractions were prepared only for cases where an additional PBMC sample was available. Magnetically labelled cells were removed on LS columns in a quadroMACS separator, and the flow-through was collected as the purified fraction. From the cysteine up to the phenylalanine, the CDR3 has a length of 15 residues. The only DNA kept is the CDR3, 45 bases in frame from the first base. CDR1 and CDR2 were assigned from the germline V gene as SGHRS and YFSETQ. V loses 4 bases at its end and J loses 4 bases; junction bases beyond the gene matches: 11.

As concerns this clone: Its antigen specificity is not known. Per-base qualities were not stored, and no clone one base away is much larger.

The receptor chain draws on TRBV5-1 and TRBJ2-7; 7 bases in the junction line up with TRBD1. This TCR came from a human donor with classical Hodgkin lymphoma. The sequencing sample was made of CD4+ T cells from blood. The nucleotide sequence is TGCGCCAGCAGCCCAAGCACAGGGGAGTCATACGAGCAGTACTTC. This codes for CASSPSTGESYEQYF.